This TCR beta chain was found in a study of CD8 T cells in ankylosing spondylitis. Study-level points and caveats: In ankylosing spondylitis patients, matched synovial fluid reportedly showed significant enrichment of disease-linked clones.

This clonotype was detected only a few times. What it recognizes is unknown. V was pared by 2 bases and J by 4 bases, with 7 bases of the junction left unmatched. This CDR3 is built from 15 residues. Per germline, CDR1 SGHVS and CDR2 FQNEAQ. Molecular-barcoded quantitative 5'-RACE produced these TCR beta libraries. TCRdb re-called the 5' RACE reads with MiXCR, one entry per CDR3 protein. The sample holds around 250,000 distinct CDR3 sequences, under 20% seen once. The clonotype comes from a male donor with ankylosing spondylitis or in good health (not recorded which). The rearrangement links TRBV7-8 to TRBJ2-7, with 8 bases aligning to TRBD1. The sequenced sample was blood, either unsorted or a sorted T cell fraction (not recorded which). CDR3 in amino acids: CASSLKTGDGYEQYF. As DNA, the CDR3 is TGTGCCAGCAGCTTAAAGACAGGGGATGGTTACGAGCAGTACTTC.